These 30 T cell receptor beta chains originate from one sample sequenced in a study of blood T cell repertoires in COVID-19. Profiling relied on immunoSEQ multiplex PCR, and the TCRdb table lists in-frame clones only, not all of them. Of about 55,000 clones listed, around 90% were seen once; the top ten hold 3.6%. Sequences were obtained from peripheral blood. These receptors all come from a man aged 40-49 years with COVID-19, enrolled during active disease.

J is TRBJ1-2 and V is TRBV2; D remains unclear. V was cut by 6 bases and J by 3 bases, with 5 bases left in between. The germline V gene has CDR1 SNHLY and CDR2 FYNNEI. The CDR3 totals 11 residues. The CDR3 nucleotides are TGTGCCAGCAGCCCGGACTATGGCTACACCTTC. This encodes CASSPDYGYTF.

CDR3 sequence (DNA): TGTGCCAGCAGCCCTCTCGGGGGGCCCGACGCCTACGAGCAGTACTTC. Amino acids: CASSPLGGPDAYEQYF. J is TRBJ2-7 and V is TRBV11-2, with D maybe TRBD2 (7 bases). Germline V gene sequence: CDR1 SGHAT, CDR2 FQNNGV. The CDR3 extends over 16 amino acids. V lost 5 bases and J 2 bases, leaving 19 bases between the germline ends.

The chain links TRBV16 to TRBJ1-6; TRBD1 agrees at 9 bases. Trimming removed 2 bases from V and 7 bases from J; junction bases left unmatched: 9. Per the germline V gene, CDR1 is KGHSY and CDR2 is FQNENV. The CDR3 consists of 17 residues. CDR3 sequence: CASSQRVGTGRNSPLHF. The CDR3 nucleotides are TGTGCCAGCAGCCAAAGGGTCGGGACAGGGCGAAATTCACCCCTCCACTTT.

J is TRBJ1-6 and V is TRBV27, with D possibly TRBD1 on 5 matching bases. Germline values: CDR1 MNHEY, CDR2 SMNVEV (reference sequence). V was clipped by 0 bases and J by 2 bases, with 5 bases between them. The CDR3 runs to 15 residues. CDR3 loop: CASSLSGPYNSPLHF. The CDR3 nucleotides are TGTGCCAGCAGTTTATCGGGGCCCTATAATTCACCCCTCCACTTT.

The chain couples TRBV5-5 to TRBJ1-1; tentatively, D is TRBD1 (5 bases). V lost 2 bases and J 3 bases, leaving 8 bases between the germline ends. CDR3 length: 13 amino acids. In germline, CDR1 is SGHKS, CDR2 YYEKEE (reference sequence). The CDR3 region is CASSFGGDTEAFF. The CDR3 DNA sequence: TGTGCCAGCAGCTTTGGAGGGGACACTGAAGCTTTCTTT.

The chain recombines TRBV28 with TRBJ2-1; TRBD1 is a possible D gene (5 bases). The germline V and J ends were trimmed by 4 bases and 11 bases, with 12 bases remaining between them. CDR3 length: 12 residues. Germline CDR1 is MDHEN and CDR2 is SYDVKM. This CDR3 reads CASSSTVRQQFF. CDR3 coding DNA: TGTGCCAGCAGTTCGACAGTTAGACAGCAGTTCTTC.

In regard to this clone: One end of the junction does not line up with germline, which may come from a read error. V and J are TRBV9 and TRBJ2-7; tentative D call: TRBD1 (5 bases). Germline CDR1 SGDLS, CDR2 YYNGEE. There are 14 residues in the CDR3. CDR3 nucleotides: TGTGCCAGCAGCGTAGGAACAGGTTGGGAAATGCTGGACTTC. Translating it yields CASSVGTGWEMLDF. The entire variable domain, with the rest obtained from reference TRBV9 and TRBJ2-7, is as follows: DSGVTQTPKHLITATGQRVTLRCSPRSGDLSVYWYQQSLDQGLQFLIQYYNGEERAKGNILERFSAQQFPDLHSELNLSSLELGDSALYFCASSVGTGWEMLDFGPGTRLTVT.

The CDR3 is CASSDRGGGGYTF. CDR3 DNA sequence: TGTGCCAGCAGTGACAGGGGAGGCGGTGGCTACACCTTC. V usage is TRBV28 and J usage is TRBJ1-2; 8 bases are shared with TRBD1. The CDR3 is made up of 13 amino acids. The germline V gene encodes CDR1 MDHEN and CDR2 SYDVKM. J lost 7 bases, V lost 5 bases, and 6 bases had no gene match.

The gene calls are TRBV11-2 and TRBJ2-7; D is unclear. The V and J ends lost 10 bases and 2 bases respectively, with 21 bases between them. CDR3 length equals 15 residues. Germline lookup yields CDR1 SGHAT and CDR2 FQNNGV. The CDR3: CATQLAPAGPYEQYF. The CDR3 coding sequence is TGTGCCACGCAGCTTGCCCCAGCTGGGCCCTACGAGCAGTACTTC.

This chain connects TRBV19 to TRBJ1-2; D perhaps matches TRBD1 (5 bases). The CDR3 is 13 amino acids. Deletions cut 9 bases from V and 2 bases from J, with 13 bases between. Germline CDR1 reads LNHDA; CDR2 reads SQIVND (reference sequence). The chain's CDR3 is CASYSRVNYGYTF. CDR3 DNA sequence: TGTGCCAGCTACTCCAGGGTAAACTATGGCTACACCTTC.

The V call is TRBV7-6, the J call TRBJ1-6, with D unclear. Germline V gives CDR1 SGHVS, CDR2 FNYEAQ. The CDR3 runs 17 residues. V was pared by 3 bases and J by 0 bases, with 12 bases between. CDR3 loop: CASSLSPSGSYNSPLHF. The CDR3 bases are TGTGCCAGCAGCTTGTCCCCCAGTGGCTCCTATAATTCACCCCTCCACTTT.

The rearrangement joins TRBV28 to TRBJ1-5; D is possibly TRBD1 (6 bases). The CDR3 is made up of 11 amino acids. The germline V gene encodes CDR1 MDHEN and CDR2 SYDVKM. V was trimmed by 4 bases and J by 13 bases, leaving 11 bases between them. CDR3 sequence (DNA): TGTGCCAGCAGTTGGGGCCAGGGGCAGCATTTT. It translates to CASSWGQGQHF. The variable domain in full, with the rest retrieved from reference TRBV28 and TRBJ1-5, is DVKVTQSSRYLVKRTGEKVFLECVQDMDHENMFWYRQDPGLGLRLIYFSYDVKMKEKGDIPEGYSVSREKKERFSLILESASTNQTSMYLCASSWGQGQHFGDGTRLSIL.

This clone was observed a few times. J is TRBJ2-3 and V is TRBV10-1; 9 bases are a match to TRBD2. The germline gives CDR1 WNHNN, CDR2 SYGVQD (reference sequence). The CDR3 loop spans 19 amino acids. Trimming at V came to 2 bases and at J to 4 bases, leaving 16 bases not matched to a gene. CDR3 loop: CASSETSFGTSSVADTQYF. CDR3 DNA sequence: TGCGCCAGCAGTGAGACCTCCTTTGGGACTAGCAGTGTGGCAGATACGCAGTATTTT.

This clone has a handful of counts. This chain uses TRBV7-6 with TRBJ2-6; no clear D gene. The CDR3 length is 15 residues. Germline loops: CDR1 SGHVS, CDR2 FNYEAQ. V lost 5 bases and J lost 2, with 10 bases in between. This chain's CDR3 is CASSPGLAGANVLTF. Here the CDR3 DNA reads TGTGCCAGCAGCCCCGGGTTAGCTGGGGCCAACGTCCTGACTTTC.

The chain recombines TRBV29-1 with TRBJ1-2, with D possibly being TRBD1 (6 bases). Trimming shortened V by 7 bases and J by 4 bases, and 13 bases separated the two germline ends. The CDR3 extends over 12 amino acids. CDR1 SQVTM and CDR2 ANQGSEA come from the germline V gene. The CDR3, as DNA: TGCAGCGGGGGGGGGCCCGTCTATGGCTACACCTTC. Protein: CSGGGPVYGYTF.

This chain connects TRBV30 to TRBJ2-5; a possible D gene is TRBD1 (5 bases). This CDR3 has 14 residues. V was pared by 5 bases and J by 5 bases, with 18 bases between. Germline values: CDR1 GTSNPN, CDR2 SVGIG (reference sequence). In DNA, the CDR3 is TGTGCCTGGGCCAAGGGGAAGTTGGGGGAGACCCAGTACTTC. It yields the protein CAWAKGKLGETQYF.

This chain joins TRBV14 and TRBJ1-3, with 9 bases matching TRBD1. This CDR3 region has 16 residues. Germline-derived CDR1 and CDR2 are SGHDN and FVKESK. J gave up 2 bases and V 0 bases, and 2 bases lay outside the gene matches. CDR3 in DNA: TGTGCCAGCAGCCAAGACGGGACAGGGCCTGGAAACACCATATATTTT. Protein: CASSQDGTGPGNTIYF. The full variable domain, its missing parts supplied by reference TRBV14 and TRBJ1-3, is EAGVTQFPSHSVIEKGQTVTLRCDPISGHDNLYWYRRVMGKEIKFLLHFVKESKQDESGMPNNRFLAERTGGTYSTLKVQPAELEDSGVYFCASSQDGTGPGNTIYFGEGSWLTVV.

The J gene is TRBJ1-4, the V gene TRBV7-9, with 9 nucleotides matching TRBD1. V was clipped by 5 bases and J by 8 bases; unmatched bases: 6. The CDR3 loop spans 14 amino acids. CDR1 and CDR2 from the germline V gene are SEHNR and FQNEAQ (reference sequence). The CDR3 DNA reads as TGTGCCAGCAGCGGGACAGGGATCCGGGAAAAACTGTTTTTT. Amino acids: CASSGTGIREKLFF.

The genes are TRBV18 and TRBJ2-5, with 12 bases fitting TRBD2. After removal of 5 bases from V and 1 base from J, the junction contained 2 bases not matched to a gene. The V gene's germline CDR1 is KGHSH and CDR2 LQKENI. The CDR3 extends over 15 amino acids. In DNA, the CDR3 is TGTGCCAGCTCAAGGACTAGCGGGATCCAAGAGACCCAGTACTTC. Its translation is CASSRTSGIQETQYF.

As to this clone: An end of the junction does not agree with germline; a read error may underlie this. This sample includes further DNA sequences coding for the same CDR3. The rearrangement uses TRBV20-1 and TRBJ2-6; D is uncertain. Germline V gene lookup returns CDR1 DFQATT and CDR2 SNEGSKA (reference sequence). The CDR3 contains 15 residues. The CDR3 loop is CSASGRFSGANVLTF. CDR3 nucleotides: TGCAGCGCTAGTGGGCGGTTCTCTGGGGCCAACGTCCTGACTTTC.

In its sample, this clone was seen a few times. The V gene is TRBV5-1, the J gene TRBJ1-2; D may be TRBD1 (5 bases). Trimming removed 0 bases from V and 4 bases from J, with 10 bases in between. Germline V gene data show CDR1 as SGHRS and CDR2 as YFSETQ. The CDR3 covers 14 residues. The CDR3 sequence is CASSLEGTTYGYTF. The CDR3 DNA follows: TGCGCCAGCAGCTTGGAGGGGACTACCTATGGCTACACCTTC.

The genes are TRBV9 and TRBJ2-7; TRBD2 agrees at 15 bases. J lost 7 bases, V lost 3 bases, and 11 bases had no gene match. CDR3 length equals 17 residues. The germline V gene has CDR1 SGDLS and CDR2 YYNGEE. The CDR3 coding sequence is TGTGCCAGCAGCGCCCCGGGACTAGCGGGAGGAAACGTGGAGCAGTACTTC. This gives the protein CASSAPGLAGGNVEQYF. The full variable domain, in which reference TRBV9 and TRBJ2-7 provide the parts outside the CDR3, is DSGVTQTPKHLITATGQRVTLRCSPRSGDLSVYWYQQSLDQGLQFLIQYYNGEERAKGNILERFSAQQFPDLHSELNLSSLELGDSALYFCASSAPGLAGGNVEQYFGPGTRLTVT.

The CDR3 sequence: CASSLAGGPGEQFF. As DNA, the CDR3 is TGTGCCAGCAGCTTAGCGGGAGGGCCTGGGGAGCAGTTCTTC. The chain employs TRBV13 and TRBJ2-1, with 8 bases identical to TRBD2. CDR1 PRHDT and CDR2 FYEKMQ come from the germline V gene (reference sequence). The ends lost 1 base at V and 10 bases at J; junction bases unmatched: 6. The CDR3 loop spans 14 amino acids.

This clone was counted once. The genes are TRBV5-1 and TRBJ2-1; 11 bases align to TRBD1. The germline CDR1 and CDR2 sequences are SGHRS and YFSETQ. Unmatched junction bases numbered 5, after V lost 5 bases and J lost 7 bases. The CDR3 has 14 residues. The CDR3 DNA sequence: TGCGCCAGCAGACCGGGACAGGGGGGGAATGAGCAGTTCTTC. Residues: CASRPGQGGNEQFF.

This sequence joins TRBV7-9 and TRBJ2-7; a weak D match, TRBD1 (9 bases). V gave up 3 bases and J gave up 3 bases, with 24 bases separating them. Germline CDR1 and CDR2: SEHNR and FQNEAQ (reference sequence). CDR3 length: 18 residues. CDR3 sequence: CASSLTGGTSGVNYEQYF. In DNA, the CDR3 is TGTGCCAGCAGCTTGACAGGGGGAACTAGCGGAGTTAACTACGAGCAGTACTTC.

V and J are TRBV10-3 and TRBJ2-7; 10 positions agree with TRBD2. The CDR3 is 14 residues long. J gave up 1 base and V 6 bases, and 3 bases lay outside the gene matches. Germline CDR1 is ENHRY and CDR2 is SYGVKD. The CDR3 sequence: CAIRDSGGSYEQYF. The CDR3 nucleotides read TGTGCCATCAGGGATAGCGGGGGGTCCTACGAGCAGTACTTC.

Comment on this clone: At the DNA level, this CDR3 is encoded by other sequences in the same sample as well. The chain recombines TRBV9 with TRBJ2-1; 9 bases are a match to TRBD1. The germline CDR1 and CDR2 sequences are SGDLS and YYNGEE. The J segment lost 0 bases and the V segment lost 2 bases, leaving 0 bases of the junction unmatched. The CDR3 is made up of 15 amino acids. The CDR3 region has the DNA TGTGCCAGCAGCGTGGGACAGGGCTCCTACAATGAGCAGTTCTTC. This sequence encodes CASSVGQGSYNEQFF.

The chain combines TRBV5-1 with TRBJ2-3, with D uncertain. Germline CDR1 reads SGHRS; CDR2 reads YFSETQ. Trimming left V 3 bases short and J 5 bases short, with 7 bases between. The CDR3 has 12 residues. The CDR3 spells CASSSARDTQYF. In nucleotides, the CDR3 is TGCGCCAGCAGCTCCGCTAGAGATACGCAGTATTTT.

The rearrangement uses TRBV9 and TRBJ2-1; D unclear. Germline V gene sequence: CDR1 SGDLS, CDR2 YYNGEE. The CDR3 runs to 15 residues. Trimming shortened V by 3 bases and J by 0 bases, and 10 bases separated the two germline ends. The CDR3 here is CASSAGASSYNEQFF. CDR3 coding DNA: TGTGCCAGCAGCGCCGGAGCCAGCTCCTACAATGAGCAGTTCTTC.

This chain uses TRBV30 with TRBJ1-5, with a possible D match to TRBD1 (6 bases). The CDR3 consists of 15 residues. From germline, CDR1 is GTSNPN and CDR2 SVGIG (reference sequence). The V gene lost 1 base and the J gene lost 0 bases, with 10 bases spanning the gap. This chain's CDR3 is CAWSGGTFSNQPQHF. In DNA, the CDR3 is TGTGCCTGGAGTGGTGGGACATTTAGCAATCAGCCCCAGCATTTT.